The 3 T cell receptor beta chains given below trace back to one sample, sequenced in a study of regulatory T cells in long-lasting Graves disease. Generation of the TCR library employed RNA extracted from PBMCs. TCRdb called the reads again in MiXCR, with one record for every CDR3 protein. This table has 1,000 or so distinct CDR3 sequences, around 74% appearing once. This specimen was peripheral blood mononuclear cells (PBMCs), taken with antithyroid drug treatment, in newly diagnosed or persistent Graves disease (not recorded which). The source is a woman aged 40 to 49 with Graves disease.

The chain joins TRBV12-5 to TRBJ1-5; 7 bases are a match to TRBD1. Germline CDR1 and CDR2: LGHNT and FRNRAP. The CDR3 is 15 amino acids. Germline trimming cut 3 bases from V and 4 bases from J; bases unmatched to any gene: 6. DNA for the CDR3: TGTGCTAGTGGTTTCACCCGGGACAGAAATCAGCCCCAGCATTTT. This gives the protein CASGFTRDRNQPQHF. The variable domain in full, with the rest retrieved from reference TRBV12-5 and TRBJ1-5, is DARVTQTPRHKVTEMGQEVTMRCQPILGHNTVFWYRQTMMQGLELLAYFRNRAPLDDSGMPKDRFSAEMPDATLATLKIQPSEPRDSAVYFCASGFTRDRNQPQHFGDGTRLSIL.

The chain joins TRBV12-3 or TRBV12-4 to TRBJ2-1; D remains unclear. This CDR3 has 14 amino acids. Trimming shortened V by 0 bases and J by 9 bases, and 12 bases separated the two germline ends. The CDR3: CASSLARAPGEQFF. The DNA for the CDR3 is TGTGCCAGCAGTTTAGCCAGAGCCCCCGGTGAGCAGTTCTTC.

CDR3 coding DNA: TGTGCCAGCAGCAAAGATGCGGTAATAGCGGGAGGGTCTTACGAGCAGTACTTC. As protein: CASSKDAVIAGGSYEQYF. V and J are TRBV21-1 and TRBJ2-7; whether TRBD2, the table's D call, matches the DNA was not checked. TRBV21-1 is listed as a pseudogene. The CDR3 is 18 residues long.